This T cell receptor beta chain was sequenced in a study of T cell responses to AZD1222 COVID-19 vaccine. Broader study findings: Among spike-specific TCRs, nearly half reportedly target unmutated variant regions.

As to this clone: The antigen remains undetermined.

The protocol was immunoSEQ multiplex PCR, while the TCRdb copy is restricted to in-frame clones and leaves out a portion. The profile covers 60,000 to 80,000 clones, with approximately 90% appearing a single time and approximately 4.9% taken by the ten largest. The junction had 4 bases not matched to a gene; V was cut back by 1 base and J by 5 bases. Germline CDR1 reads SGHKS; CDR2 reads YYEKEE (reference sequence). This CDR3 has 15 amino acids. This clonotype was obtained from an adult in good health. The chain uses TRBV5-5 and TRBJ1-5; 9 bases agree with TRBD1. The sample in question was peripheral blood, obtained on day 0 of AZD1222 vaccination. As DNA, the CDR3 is TGTGCCAGCAGCTTGTGGGACAGGGCCCATCAGCCCCAGCATTTT. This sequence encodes CASSLWDRAHQPQHF.